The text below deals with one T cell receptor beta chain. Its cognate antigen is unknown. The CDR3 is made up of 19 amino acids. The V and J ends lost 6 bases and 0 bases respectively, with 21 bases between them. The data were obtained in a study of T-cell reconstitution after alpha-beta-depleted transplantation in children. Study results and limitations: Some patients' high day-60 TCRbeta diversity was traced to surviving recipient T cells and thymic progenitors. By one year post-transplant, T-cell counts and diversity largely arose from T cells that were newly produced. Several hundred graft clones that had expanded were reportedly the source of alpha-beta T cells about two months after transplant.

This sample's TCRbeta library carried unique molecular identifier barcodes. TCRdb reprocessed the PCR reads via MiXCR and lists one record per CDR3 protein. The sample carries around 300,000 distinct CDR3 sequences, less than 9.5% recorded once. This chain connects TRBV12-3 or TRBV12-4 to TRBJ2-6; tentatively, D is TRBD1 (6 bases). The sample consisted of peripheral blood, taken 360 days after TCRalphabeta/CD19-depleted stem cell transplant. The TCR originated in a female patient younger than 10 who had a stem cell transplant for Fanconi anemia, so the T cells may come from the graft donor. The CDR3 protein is CASRHTQGSTPSGANVLTF. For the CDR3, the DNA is TGTGCCAGCAGACACACACAGGGCTCCACTCCCTCTGGGGCCAACGTCCTGACTTTC.